This T cell receptor beta chain stems from a study of T-cell memory formation after mild COVID-19. TCRdb passed the 5' RACE reads through MiXCR, listing each CDR3 protein once. The sample holds about 390,000 distinct CDR3 sequences, about a sixth seen once. This clonotype was seen a few times. From germline, CDR1 is SGHAT and CDR2 FQNNGV. J lost 8 bases, V lost 1 base, and 10 bases had no gene match. CDR3 length: 15 amino acids. The receptor comes from a man aged 18-30 years who had mild COVID-19 (a few samples of this study predate the infection). Cell type and time point are not known. This chain connects TRBV11-2 to TRBJ1-1; 7 bases are shared with TRBD1. The sample consisted of PBMCs or a T cell subset sorted from them (not recorded which). CDR3 amino acids: CASSLALTRQGEAFF. Here the CDR3 DNA reads TGTGCCAGCAGCTTAGCCTTGACTCGACAGGGCGAAGCTTTCTTT.